This T cell receptor (beta chain) was sequenced in a study of cytomegalovirus exposure and HLA in healthy donors. It was with 60 Vbeta and 13 Jbeta primers that the PCR ran. TCRdb's copy holds only in-frame clones and misses some; the assay was immunoSEQ multiplex PCR. The data contain some 190,000 clones, 70% to 75% of them singletons. On this clone itself: Distinct nucleotide sequences in the sample also encode this CDR3.

CDR1 and CDR2 from the germline V gene are SNHLY and FYNNEI. This CDR3 spans 14 amino acids. Trimming removed 6 bases from V and 9 bases from J, with 18 bases in between. Specimen: PBMCs. The TCR sequence derives from a man younger than 40 in good health and CMV-seropositive. This sequence joins TRBV2 and TRBJ1-5; D not certain. CDR3 in DNA: TGTGCCAGCAGGCCTGAGGGTATAGCCGGGCCCCAGCATTTT. It encodes CASRPEGIAGPQHF. Drawing the rest from reference TRBV2 and TRBJ1-5, the complete variable domain is EPEVTQTPSHQVTQMGQEVILRCVPISNHLYFYWYRQILGQKVEFLVSFYNNEISEKSEIFDDQFSVERPDGSNFTLKIRSTKLEDSAMYFCASRPEGIAGPQHFGDGTRLSIL.